This T cell receptor (beta chain) was sequenced in a study of Tregs in tolerant kidney transplant recipients. Study-level findings and limits: Findings come from small patient numbers and require larger validation. Antigen-driven expansion was suggested because donor-specific Tregs expanded more than all Tregs in tolerant patients.

Germline V gene sequence: CDR1 LNHDA, CDR2 SQIVND (reference sequence). V gave up 3 bases and J gave up 8 bases; unmatched junction bases: 4. The CDR3 sequence is 14 residues long. This clone showed up just a few times. The antigen is undetermined. Libraries were prepared by immunoSEQ multiplex PCR; TCRdb keeps only in-frame clonotypes and omits some of them. Counted here are tens of thousands of clones, about 89% occurring once; the ten biggest clones make up about 0.37%. The V gene is TRBV19, the J gene TRBJ2-1, with 10 positions matching TRBD2. This clonotype originated in a human donor who received a combined kidney and bone marrow transplant. This material consisted of CD4+ T cells from blood, taken before the transplant. The CDR3 DNA sequence: TGTGCCAGTAGTATGGGACTAGCGTCACATGAGCAGTTCTTC. Translated, it gives CASSMGLASHEQFF. Drawing the rest from reference TRBV19 and TRBJ2-1, the complete variable domain is DGGITQSPKYLFRKEGQNVTLSCEQNLNHDAMYWYRQDPGQGLRLIYYSQIVNDFQKGDIAEGYSVSREKKESFPLTVTSAQKNPTAFYLCASSMGLASHEQFFGPGTRLTVL.